The rows below give T cell receptor beta chains drawn from one sample of a study of T cells after yellow fever vaccination. One entry per CDR3 protein results from TCRdb running MiXCR on the 5' RACE reads. The sample has about 160,000 distinct CDR3 sequences, under 7.5% seen once. The material sequenced was CD4+ T cells sorted from PBMCs, taken less than 6 days after the first yellow fever vaccination. The receptors stem from a man between 18 and 29 years old who received the YFV17D yellow fever vaccine. The CDR3 runs from the conserved cysteine through the conserved F or W. A D gene is named only where the DNA matches it firmly. Clone size, where shown, is once, few, many, or a class for clones that have expanded.

J gene | V gene | clone size | D gene | CDR3 protein | CDR3 DNA
TRBJ2-5 | TRBV20-1 | many | TRBD2 | CSARRRGGETQYF | TGCAGTGCTAGACGGCGGGGGGGAGAGACCCAGTACTTC
TRBJ1-2 | TRBV6-5 | many | TRBD1 | CASSYSRGGSSYGYTF | TGTGCCAGCAGTTACTCGAGAGGGGGCAGTAGCTATGGCTACACCTTC
TRBJ1-5 | TRBV19 | few | NA | CASSILNQPQHF | TGTGCCAGTAGTATCTTGAATCAGCCCCAGCATTTT
TRBJ2-5 | TRBV28 | few | TRBD1 | CASRRGQARETQYF | TGTGCCAGCCGTCGAGGACAGGCCCGGGAGACCCAGTACTTC
TRBJ2-7 | TRBV12-3/TRBV12-4 | many | NA | CASTRDFYEQYF | TGTGCCAGCACCAGGGACTTCTACGAGCAGTACTTC
TRBJ2-3 | TRBV5-1 | NA | NA | CASSSGPEGDTQYF | TGCGCCAGCAGTAGCGGTCCTGAGGGAGATACGCAGTATTTT
TRBJ2-3 | TRBV3-1 | NA | TRBD2 | CASSQERLAGGRTDTQYF | TGTGCCAGCAGCCAAGAGCGTCTAGCGGGGGGGCGCACAGATACGCAGTATTTT
TRBJ1-1 | TRBV12-3/TRBV12-4 | NA | NA | CASSSPGGNIMNTEAFF | TGTGCCAGCAGTTCCCCGGGTGGGAACATTATGAACACTGAAGCTTTCTTT
TRBJ2-2 | TRBV9 | NA | TRBD1 | CASVPEGQDYTGELFF | TGTGCCAGCGTCCCCGAGGGACAGGACTACACCGGGGAGCTGTTTTTT
TRBJ1-5 | TRBV23-1 | few | NA | CASSRVDLNQPQHF | TGCGCCAGCAGCCGCGTCGACCTCAATCAACCCCAGCATTTT
TRBJ2-1 | TRBV12-3/TRBV12-4 | NA | NA | CASSLVGRAMKQFF | TGTGCCAGCAGTTTAGTGGGACGGGCAATGAAGCAGTTCTTC
TRBJ2-5 | TRBV6-2/TRBV6-3 | few | NA | CASSYRGRGPQYF | TGTGCCAGCAGTTACAGGGGACGAGGCCCCCAGTACTTC
TRBJ2-3 | TRBV20-1 | many | NA | CSAGDPTRTDTQYF | TGCAGTGCTGGGGACCCGACTCGCACAGATACGCAGTATTTT
TRBJ1-1 | TRBV11-2 | many | TRBD1 | CASSLRLGQGDTEAFF | TGTGCCAGCAGCTTACGTTTAGGACAGGGTGACACTGAAGCTTTCTTT
TRBJ1-6 | TRBV19 | NA | NA | CASSLWTVNSPLHF | TGTGCCAGTAGTTTGTGGACGGTTAATTCACCCCTCCACTTT
TRBJ2-3 | TRBV5-4 | few | TRBD2 | CASSFTGGITDTQYF | TGTGCCAGCAGCTTTACCGGGGGGATCACAGATACGCAGTATTTT
TRBJ1-5 | TRBV2 | NA | NA | CASRAGINQPQHF | TGTGCCAGCAGGGCCGGGATTAATCAGCCCCAGCATTTT
TRBJ2-3 | TRBV7-3 | many | TRBD2 | CASSPSSGGLDTQYF | TGTGCCAGCAGCCCCTCTAGCGGGGGGTTGGATACGCAGTATTTT
TRBJ2-7 | TRBV5-1 | many | TRBD1 | CASSSDRGYEQYF | TGCGCCAGCAGCTCGGACAGGGGCTACGAGCAGTACTTC
TRBJ2-3 | TRBV6-1 | few | NA | CAAGGGVTDTQYF | TGTGCCGCCGGAGGGGGGGTCACAGATACGCAGTATTTT
TRBJ1-6 | TRBV9 | many | TRBD1 | CASSLTGGDNSPLHF | TGTGCCAGCAGCCTAACAGGGGGGGATAATTCACCCCTCCACTTT
TRBJ1-1 | TRBV12-3/TRBV12-4 | few | NA | CASSLSSEGMTEAFF | TGTGCCAGCAGTTTGAGTTCAGAGGGGATGACTGAAGCTTTCTTT
TRBJ2-2 | TRBV9 | many | TRBD2 | CASSSLLGGTGELFF | TGTGCCAGCAGCTCTCTCCTGGGGGGGACCGGGGAGCTGTTTTTT
TRBJ2-5 | TRBV4-3 | many | NA | CASSQEGREGETQYF | TGCGCCAGCAGCCAAGAAGGGCGGGAAGGAGAGACCCAGTACTTC
TRBJ1-1 | TRBV29-1 | many | NA | CSVEKGWDTEAFF | TGCAGCGTTGAGAAGGGTTGGGACACTGAAGCTTTCTTT
TRBJ2-7 | TRBV7-3 | NA | NA | CASSPRGGYEQYF | TGTGCCAGCAGCCCACGTGGGGGTTACGAGCAGTACTTC
TRBJ1-5 | TRBV23-1 | few | NA | CASSQSWQGGNQPQHF | TGCGCCAGCAGTCAATCGTGGCAGGGAGGCAATCAGCCCCAGCATTTT
TRBJ1-5 | TRBV7-2 | many | NA | CASSLVGGNTNQPQHF | TGTGCCAGCAGCTTAGTTGGGGGAAACACCAATCAGCCCCAGCATTTT
TRBJ2-3 | TRBV7-2 | NA | TRBD2 | CASSPGGPPDTQYF | TGTGCCAGCAGCCCGGGGGGGCCCCCAGATACGCAGTATTTT
TRBJ1-5 | TRBV7-9 | many | NA | CASSRQAGGPQHF | TGTGCCAGCAGCCGACAGGCCGGGGGGCCCCAGCATTTT
TRBJ2-7 | TRBV20-1 | NA | NA | CSAIRQANGKYEQYF | TGCAGTGCTATCCGACAAGCTAATGGGAAGTACGAGCAGTACTTC
TRBJ2-1 | TRBV7-7 | many | NA | CASSLGQSNEQFF | TGTGCCAGCAGCCTAGGACAGTCCAATGAGCAGTTCTTC
TRBJ1-2 | TRBV18 | few | NA | CASSGDKGNYGYTF | TGTGCCAGCTCAGGGGATAAGGGAAACTATGGCTACACCTTC
TRBJ2-1 | TRBV5-3 | few | NA | CARSLSPRTTQNPNYNEQFF | TGTGCCAGAAGCTTGTCTCCTCGGACCACACAAAATCCCAATTACAATGAGCAGTTCTTC
TRBJ2-5 | TRBV20-1 | many | NA | CSARRGSEQETQYF | TGCAGTGCTAGAAGGGGGTCGGAACAAGAGACCCAGTACTTC
TRBJ1-1 | TRBV7-8 | NA | TRBD1 | CASSLQGVGNTEAFF | TGTGCCAGCAGCTTACAGGGGGTTGGGAACACTGAAGCTTTCTTT
TRBJ2-3 | TRBV20-1 | NA | NA | CSASRRVSGTDTQYF | TGCAGTGCTAGCCGTAGGGTCTCGGGCACAGATACGCAGTATTTT
TRBJ1-1 | TRBV28 | NA | NA | CASSTIPSEAFF | TGTGCCAGCAGTACCATACCTTCTGAAGCTTTCTTT
TRBJ2-1 | TRBV7-2 | many | NA | CASSLRTVYNEQFF | TGTGCCAGCAGCTTACGGACAGTATACAATGAGCAGTTCTTC
TRBJ1-6 | TRBV27 | many | NA | CASSLRRSPLHF | TGTGCCAGCAGTTTAAGACGCTCACCCCTCCACTTT
TRBJ1-5 | TRBV15 | NA | NA | CATSRDSRPSQHF | TGTGCCACCAGCAGAGATTCAAGGCCGTCCCAGCATTTT
TRBJ2-1 | TRBV7-2 | many | TRBD1 | CASSLGLQGGYNEQFF | TGTGCCAGCAGCTTAGGGTTACAGGGGGGATACAATGAGCAGTTCTTC
TRBJ1-6 | TRBV15 | few | TRBD1 | CATSRDFLDRPHSYNSPLHF | TGTGCCACCAGCAGAGATTTCCTGGACAGGCCGCACTCCTATAATTCACCCCTCCACTTT
TRBJ1-3 | TRBV4-3 | NA | NA | CASSQDGRGGSGNTIYF | TGCGCCAGCAGCCAAGATGGGAGGGGGGGCTCTGGAAACACCATATATTTT
TRBJ1-2 | TRBV28 | many | TRBD1 | CASTSGTGGTYGYTF | TGTGCCAGCACCTCCGGGACAGGGGGCACCTATGGCTACACCTTC
TRBJ1-2 | TRBV29-1 | many | TRBD1 | CSVVGGPTGDLNGYTF | TGCAGCGTTGTGGGGGGGCCCACAGGGGACCTCAATGGCTACACCTTC
TRBJ2-2 | TRBV5-1 | many | TRBD1 | CASSPGQGMTGELFF | TGCGCCAGCAGCCCGGGACAGGGGATGACCGGGGAGCTGTTTTTT
TRBJ1-4 | TRBV5-1 | many | NA | CASSWGGDEKLFF | TGCGCCAGCAGCTGGGGGGGAGATGAAAAACTGTTTTTT
TRBJ2-3 | TRBV6-2/TRBV6-3 | few | NA | CASRGASTDTQYF | TGTGCCAGCAGGGGGGCTAGCACAGATACGCAGTATTTT
TRBJ1-1 | TRBV4-3 | NA | NA | CASSQEDRANTEAFF | TGCGCCAGCAGCCAAGAAGACAGAGCGAACACTGAAGCTTTCTTT
TRBJ2-3 | TRBV6-5 | many | NA | CASSYWGERDTQYF | TGTGCCAGCAGTTACTGGGGCGAGCGGGATACGCAGTATTTT
TRBJ2-2 | TRBV24-1 | many | TRBD1 | CATSDLRRGIGELFF | TGTGCCACCAGTGATTTGCGCAGGGGGATCGGGGAGCTGTTTTTT
TRBJ2-3 | TRBV7-2 | NA | TRBD2 | CASSEIAGGITDTQYF | TGTGCCAGCAGCGAAATAGCGGGGGGGATCACAGATACGCAGTATTTT